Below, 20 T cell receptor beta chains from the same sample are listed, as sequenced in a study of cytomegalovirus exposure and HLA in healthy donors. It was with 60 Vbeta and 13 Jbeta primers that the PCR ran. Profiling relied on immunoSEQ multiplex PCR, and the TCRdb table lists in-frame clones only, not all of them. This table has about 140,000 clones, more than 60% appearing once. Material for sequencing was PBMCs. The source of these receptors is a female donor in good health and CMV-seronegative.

CDR3 in DNA: TGTGCCAGCAGCTTAGTGGGCCAGGGAAATAGTCGTAGGTACACTGAAGCTTTCTTT. It is translated as CASSLVGQGNSRRYTEAFF. V gene TRBV7-2 combines with J gene TRBJ1-1, with a possible D match to TRBD1 (5 bases). Germline V gives CDR1 SGHTA, CDR2 FQGNSA. V gave up 1 base and J gave up 3 bases, with 24 bases separating them. This CDR3 contains 19 residues.

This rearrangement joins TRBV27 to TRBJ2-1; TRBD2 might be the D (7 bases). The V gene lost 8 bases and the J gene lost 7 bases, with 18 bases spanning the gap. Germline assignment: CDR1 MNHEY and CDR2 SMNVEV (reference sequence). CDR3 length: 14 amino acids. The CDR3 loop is CASLGGGPGNEQFF. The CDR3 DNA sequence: TGTGCCAGCCTCGGCGGGGGCCCGGGGAATGAGCAGTTCTTC.

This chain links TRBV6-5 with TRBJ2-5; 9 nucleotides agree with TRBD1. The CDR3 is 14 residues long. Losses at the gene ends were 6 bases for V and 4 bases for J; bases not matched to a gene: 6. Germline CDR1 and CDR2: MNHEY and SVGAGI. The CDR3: CASSGRQGGETQYF. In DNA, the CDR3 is TGTGCCAGCAGCGGGAGACAGGGGGGAGAGACCCAGTACTTC.

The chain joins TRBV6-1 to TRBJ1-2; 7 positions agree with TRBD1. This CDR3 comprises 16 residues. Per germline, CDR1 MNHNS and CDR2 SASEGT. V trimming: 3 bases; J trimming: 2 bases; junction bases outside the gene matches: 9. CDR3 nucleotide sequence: TGTGCCAGCAGTGACGCTGACAGGGCGGGCAACTATGGCTACACCTTC. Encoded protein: CASSDADRAGNYGYTF.

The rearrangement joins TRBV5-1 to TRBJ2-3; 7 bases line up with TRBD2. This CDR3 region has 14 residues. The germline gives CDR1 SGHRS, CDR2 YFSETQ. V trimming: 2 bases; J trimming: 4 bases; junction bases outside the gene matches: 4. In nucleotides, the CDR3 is TGCGCCAGCAGCTTTTCGACTAGCTCAGATACGCAGTATTTT. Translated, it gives CASSFSTSSDTQYF.

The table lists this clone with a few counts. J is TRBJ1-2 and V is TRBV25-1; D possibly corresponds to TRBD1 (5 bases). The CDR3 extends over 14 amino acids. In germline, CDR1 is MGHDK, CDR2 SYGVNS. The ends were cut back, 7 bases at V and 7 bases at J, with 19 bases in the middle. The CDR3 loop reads CASIPPGGYCGYTF. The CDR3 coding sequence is TGTGCCAGCATCCCCCCGGGGGGGTACTGTGGCTACACCTTC.

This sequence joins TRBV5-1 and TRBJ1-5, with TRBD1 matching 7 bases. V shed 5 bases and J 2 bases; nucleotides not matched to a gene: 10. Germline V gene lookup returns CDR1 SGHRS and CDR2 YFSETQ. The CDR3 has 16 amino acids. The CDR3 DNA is TGCGCCAGCAGTTTTAACGGACAGGAGGGCAATCAGCCCCAGCATTTT. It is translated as CASSFNGQEGNQPQHF.

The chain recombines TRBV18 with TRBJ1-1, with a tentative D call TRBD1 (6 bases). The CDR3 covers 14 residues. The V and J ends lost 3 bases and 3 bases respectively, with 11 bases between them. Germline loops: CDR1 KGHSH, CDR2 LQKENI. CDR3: CASSPFRGDTEAFF. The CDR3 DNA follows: TGTGCCAGCTCACCCTTCAGGGGCGACACTGAAGCTTTCTTT.

This CDR3 is CASSAVAGADTQYF. CDR3 sequence (DNA): TGTGCCAGCAGCGCTGTAGCGGGAGCGGATACGCAGTATTTT. The rearrangement joins TRBV9 to TRBJ2-3; TRBD2 matches 9 bases. Germline lookup yields CDR1 SGDLS and CDR2 YYNGEE. The CDR3 is made up of 14 amino acids. With 3 bases clipped from V and 6 bases from J, the junction kept 5 bases outside the gene matches.

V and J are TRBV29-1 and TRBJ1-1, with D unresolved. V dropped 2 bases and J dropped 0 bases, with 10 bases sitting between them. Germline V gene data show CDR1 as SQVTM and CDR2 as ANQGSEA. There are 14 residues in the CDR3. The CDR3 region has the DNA TGCAGCGTTGAATGGGGAGGATTGAACACTGAAGCTTTCTTT. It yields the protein CSVEWGGLNTEAFF.

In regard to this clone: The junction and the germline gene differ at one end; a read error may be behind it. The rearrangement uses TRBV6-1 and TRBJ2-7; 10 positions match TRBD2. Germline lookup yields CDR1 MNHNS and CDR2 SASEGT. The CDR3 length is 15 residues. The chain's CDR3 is CASSEASGGSSEQYF. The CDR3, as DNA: TGTGCCAGCAGTGAAGCTAGCGGGGGGTCCTCCGAGCAGTACTTC.

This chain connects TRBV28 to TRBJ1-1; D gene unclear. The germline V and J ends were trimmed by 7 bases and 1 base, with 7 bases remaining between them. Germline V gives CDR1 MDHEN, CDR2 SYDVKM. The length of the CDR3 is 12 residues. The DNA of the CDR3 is TGTGCCAGCAAACTTGAGAACACTGAAGCTTTCTTT. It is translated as CASKLENTEAFF.

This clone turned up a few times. CDR3 region: CASSQISGSRYNEQFF. CDR3 nucleotides: TGCGCCAGCAGCCAAATTAGCGGGAGTAGGTACAATGAGCAGTTCTTC. This chain uses TRBV4-1 with TRBJ2-1, with 9 nucleotides matching TRBD2. Per germline, CDR1 MGHRA and CDR2 YSYEKL. The CDR3 has 16 residues. V trimming: 2 bases; J trimming: 4 bases; junction bases outside the gene matches: 6.

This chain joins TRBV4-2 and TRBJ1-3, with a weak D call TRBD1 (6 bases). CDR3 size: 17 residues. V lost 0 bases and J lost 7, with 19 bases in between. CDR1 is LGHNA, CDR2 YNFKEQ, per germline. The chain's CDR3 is CASSQEWGAGGKNTIYF. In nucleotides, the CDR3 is TGTGCCAGCAGCCAAGAGTGGGGGGCCGGGGGGAAGAACACCATATATTTT.

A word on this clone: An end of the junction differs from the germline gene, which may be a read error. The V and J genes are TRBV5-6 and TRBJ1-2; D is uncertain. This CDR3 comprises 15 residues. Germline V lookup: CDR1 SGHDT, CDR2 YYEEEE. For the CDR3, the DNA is TGTGCCAGCAGTCCCGTCGGCAGCCCAAACTATGGCTACACCTTT. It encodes CASSPVGSPNYGYTF.

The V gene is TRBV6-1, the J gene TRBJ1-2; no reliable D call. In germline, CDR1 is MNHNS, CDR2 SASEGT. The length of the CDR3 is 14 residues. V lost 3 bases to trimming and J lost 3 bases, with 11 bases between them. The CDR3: CASSDPREHYGYTF. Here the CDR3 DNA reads TGTGCCAGCAGTGACCCTCGGGAGCACTATGGCTACACCTTC.

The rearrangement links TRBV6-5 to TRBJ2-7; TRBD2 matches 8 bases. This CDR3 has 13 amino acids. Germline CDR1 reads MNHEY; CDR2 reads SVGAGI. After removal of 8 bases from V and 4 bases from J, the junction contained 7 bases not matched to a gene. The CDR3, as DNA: TGTGCCAGCGTCCCACCGGGGGGGTACGAGCAGTACTTC. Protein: CASVPPGGYEQYF.

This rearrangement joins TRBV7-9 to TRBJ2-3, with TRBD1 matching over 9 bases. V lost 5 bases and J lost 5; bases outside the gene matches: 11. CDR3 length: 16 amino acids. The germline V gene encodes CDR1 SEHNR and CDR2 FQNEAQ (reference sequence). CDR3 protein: CASSTQTGGIRDTQYF. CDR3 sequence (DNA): TGTGCCAGCAGCACCCAGACAGGGGGGATCCGAGATACGCAGTATTTT. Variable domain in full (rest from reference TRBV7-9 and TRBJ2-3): DTGVSQNPRHKITKRGQNVTFRCDPISEHNRLYWYRQTLGQGPEFLTYFQNEAQLEKSRLLSDRFSAERPKGSFSTLEIQRTEQGDSAMYLCASSTQTGGIRDTQYFGPGTRLTVL.

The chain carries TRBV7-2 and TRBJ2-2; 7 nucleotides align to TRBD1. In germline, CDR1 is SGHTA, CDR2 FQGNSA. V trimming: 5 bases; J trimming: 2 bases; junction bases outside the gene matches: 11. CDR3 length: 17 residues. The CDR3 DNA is TGTGCCAGCAGCCGATACTCGGCAGGGGGTAACACCGGGGAGCTGTTTTTT. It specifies CASSRYSAGGNTGELFF.

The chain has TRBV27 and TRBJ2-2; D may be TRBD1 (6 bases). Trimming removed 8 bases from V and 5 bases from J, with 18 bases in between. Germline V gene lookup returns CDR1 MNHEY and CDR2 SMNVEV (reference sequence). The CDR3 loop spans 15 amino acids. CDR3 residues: CASHPRQDLTGELFF. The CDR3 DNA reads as TGTGCCAGCCACCCTCGACAGGACCTTACCGGGGAGCTGTTTTTT.